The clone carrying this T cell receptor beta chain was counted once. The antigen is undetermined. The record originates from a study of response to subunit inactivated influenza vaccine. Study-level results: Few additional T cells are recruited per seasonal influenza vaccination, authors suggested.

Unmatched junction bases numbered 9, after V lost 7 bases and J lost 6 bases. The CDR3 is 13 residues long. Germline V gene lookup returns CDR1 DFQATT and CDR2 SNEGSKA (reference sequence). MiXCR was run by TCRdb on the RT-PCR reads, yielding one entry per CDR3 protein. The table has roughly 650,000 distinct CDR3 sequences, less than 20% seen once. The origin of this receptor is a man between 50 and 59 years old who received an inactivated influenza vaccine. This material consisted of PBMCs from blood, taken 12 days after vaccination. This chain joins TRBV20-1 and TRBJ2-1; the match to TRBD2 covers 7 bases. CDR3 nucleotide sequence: TGCAGTGTAGTTGGCGGGAGAGGCAATGAGCAGTTCTTC. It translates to CSVVGGRGNEQFF.